What follows are 4 T cell receptor beta chains derived from one specimen sequenced in a study of cytomegalovirus exposure and HLA in healthy donors. Profiled with immunoSEQ multiplex PCR; TCRdb holds only in-frame clones, not every one. The table includes 120,000 to 150,000 clones, around 90% detected once. Material: PBMCs. These TCRs come from a man aged 18-30 years in good health and CMV-seropositive.

V and J are TRBV6-5 and TRBJ1-2, with D tentatively TRBD1 (6 bases). CDR3 length: 13 residues. Looked up from germline, CDR1 is MNHEY and CDR2 is SVGAGI. V lost 6 bases, J lost 7 bases, and 15 bases lay in between. CDR3 sequence: CASSRDIYLGYTF. CDR3 bases: TGTGCCAGCAGCCGGGACATCTACCTTGGCTACACCTTC.

The chain recombines TRBV27 with TRBJ1-2; TRBD1 agrees at 7 bases. CDR1 and CDR2 (germline): MNHEY, SMNVEV (reference sequence). The CDR3 contains 13 residues. V shed 5 bases and J 6 bases; nucleotides not matched to a gene: 6. CDR3 sequence (DNA): TGTGCCAGCAGTCCACAGGGGTTCAATGGCTACACCTTC. It codes for CASSPQGFNGYTF.

The V gene is TRBV7-8, the J gene TRBJ2-3, with 8 bases fitting TRBD2. The J segment lost 1 base and the V segment lost 2 bases, leaving 2 bases of the junction unmatched. Germline V gene data show CDR1 as SGHVS and CDR2 as FQNEAQ. This CDR3 has 15 amino acids. This CDR3 reads CASSLLTSGTDTQYF. The CDR3, as DNA: TGTGCCAGCAGCTTATTGACTAGCGGCACAGATACGCAGTATTTT. Together with reference TRBV7-8 and TRBJ2-3, the CDR3 gives the full variable domain: GAGVSQSPRYKVAKRGQDVALRCDPISGHVSLFWYQQALGQGPEFLTYFQNEAQLDKSGLPSDRFFAERPEGSVSTLKIQRTQQEDSAVYLCASSLLTSGTDTQYFGPGTRLTVL.

The chain couples TRBV6-5 to TRBJ2-1; weak D call: TRBD2 (6 bases). There are 15 residues in the CDR3. The ends were cut back, 4 bases at V and 0 bases at J, with 10 bases in the middle. The V gene's germline CDR1 is MNHEY and CDR2 SVGAGI. CDR3 loop: CASSSGLLSYNEQFF. The CDR3 coding sequence is TGTGCCAGCAGTTCGGGACTCCTCTCCTACAATGAGCAGTTCTTC.